The 5 T cell receptor beta chains presented below share a single source sample, sequenced in a study of spatial heterogeneity in lung cancer. TCRdb re-derived calls from the 5' RACE reads in MiXCR, one entry per CDR3 protein. The table records about 48,000 distinct CDR3 sequences, under 6% of them present only once. Time point noted: sample taken at primary tumor resection. Unsorted whole RNA from tumor, nontumor lung or frozen PBMC underwent sequencing. The sample here was PBMCs, taken at surgery. The receptors originated from a male donor with early-stage non-small cell lung cancer.

Ten or more counts support this clonotype. As DNA, the CDR3 is TGTGCCATCAGTGCAAGCGGTCAAGAGACCCAGTACTTC. Protein product: CAISASGQETQYF. This chain connects TRBV10-3 to TRBJ2-5, with D perhaps matching TRBD2 (5 bases). The CDR3 totals 13 residues. CDR1 is ENHRY and CDR2 is SYGVKD in the germline V gene. V was trimmed by 4 bases and J by 2 bases, leaving 8 bases between them.

Comments on this clonotype: Being one base from a much bigger clone, this may be a read error. The chain is built from TRBV7-2 and TRBJ2-1, with D perhaps matching TRBD2 (6 bases). V gave up 5 bases and J gave up 9 bases, with 17 bases separating them. CDR1 SGHTA and CDR2 FQGNSA come from the germline V gene. There are 14 residues in the CDR3. The chain's CDR3 is CASSLTSGASEQFF. CDR3 nucleotides: TGTGCCAGCAGCCTGACTAGTGGGGCGAGTGAGCAGTTCTTC.

In its sample, this clonotype was seen many times. The rearrangement links TRBV11-3 to TRBJ2-1; 9 positions agree with TRBD2. V shed 5 bases, J shed 0 bases, and the junction held 2 bases outside the gene matches. CDR1 is SGHNT, CDR2 YENEEA, per germline. This CDR3 contains 15 residues. This chain's CDR3 is CASSAGGISYNEQFF. In DNA form, the CDR3 reads TGTGCCAGCAGCGCGGGAGGGATCTCCTACAATGAGCAGTTCTTC.

This clonotype was observed at least ten times. The V gene is TRBV27, the J gene TRBJ2-5; possibly TRBD2 for D (5 bases). The CDR3 extends over 15 amino acids. V lost 4 bases and J lost 5, with 17 bases in between. CDR1 and CDR2 from the germline V gene are MNHEY and SMNVEV (reference sequence). CDR3 protein: CASSSLALSGETQYF. The CDR3 DNA follows: TGTGCCAGCAGTTCCCTAGCTCTTTCTGGGGAGACCCAGTACTTC.

This clonotype occurred many times. J is TRBJ2-5 and V is TRBV27; D is tentatively TRBD1 or TRBD2 (5 bases each). V lost 8 bases to trimming and J lost 5 bases, with 12 bases between them. CDR1 and CDR2 (germline): MNHEY, SMNVEV (reference sequence). The CDR3 runs 12 residues. The CDR3 reads CASGTFRETQYF. The DNA for the CDR3 is TGTGCCAGCGGGACCTTTAGGGAGACCCAGTACTTC.